These 3 T cell receptor beta chains came from one sample sequenced in a study of OX40 agonist ivuxolimab in advanced cancers. Repertoires were generated with immunoSEQ multiplex PCR, while TCRdb's copy carries only in-frame clones and drops some. The data show under 30,000 clones, 60% to 85% seen once. The sample here was CD4+ or CD8+ T cells sorted from blood, taken in a trial of the OX40 agonist ivuxolimab. The receptor source for this set is an adult with an advanced solid tumor such as melanoma, head and neck, liver or kidney cancer.

This clone was counted once. This chain connects TRBV5-1 to TRBJ2-7; D perhaps matches TRBD1 (6 bases). The CDR3 contains 15 residues. The ends were cut back, 0 bases at V and 3 bases at J, with 13 bases in the middle. Germline assignment: CDR1 SGHRS and CDR2 YFSETQ. The CDR3 nucleotides are TGCGCCAGCAGCTTGGGTGCAGGGGCAAGCTACGAGCAGTACTTC. It is translated as CASSLGAGASYEQYF.

The chain has TRBV6-1 and TRBJ1-5; D is undetermined. This CDR3 is built from 15 residues. The germline V and J ends were trimmed by 7 bases and 4 bases, with 17 bases remaining between them. Germline CDR1 is MNHNS and CDR2 is SASEGT. CDR3 sequence reads: CASTFVGVENQPQHF. The CDR3 DNA reads TGTGCCAGCACCTTTGTGGGTGTAGAGAATCAGCCCCAGCATTTT.

The rearrangement links TRBV7-6 to TRBJ1-3, with a weak D call TRBD1 (5 bases). The CDR3 is made up of 17 amino acids. Germline assignment: CDR1 SGHVS and CDR2 FNYEAQ. V was pared by 1 base and J by 0 bases, with 13 bases between. The CDR3 is CASSLGQGAGSGNTIYF. DNA for the CDR3: TGTGCCAGCAGCTTAGGCCAAGGGGCTGGCTCTGGAAACACCATATATTTT. The full variable domain, with the rest looked up from reference TRBV7-6 and TRBJ1-3, is GAGVSQSPRYKVTKRGQDVALRCDPISGHVSLYWYRQALGQGPEFLTYFNYEAQQDKSGLPNDRFSAERPEGSISTLTIQRTEQRDSAMYRCASSLGQGAGSGNTIYFGEGSWLTVV.